Described below is a single TCR beta chain sequence and its context. Its target is unknown. These data belong to a study of blood T cells in healthy people across ages. The CDR3 is 12 residues long. V lost 0 bases and J 15 bases, leaving 12 bases between the germline ends. CDR1 is LNHNV and CDR2 is YYDKDF in the germline V gene (reference sequence). Combining a sample-barcoded 5' primer with a J-beta primer mix, a second PCR ran for roughly 6 to 12 cycles. Via MiXCR, TCRdb re-called the 5' RACE reads, giving one row per CDR3 protein. The sample records around 1.7 million distinct CDR3 sequences, 28% being singletons. The study drew donors from healthy Caucasian individuals in Russia aged roughly 6 to 95. Points from the study as a whole: The long-lived group displayed more naive CD4+ cells, plus higher diversity, than the aged donors did. While age rose, TCR beta diversity per million T cells dropped in a roughly linear way.

The sample comprised blood. This clonotype was sampled from a woman in her 30s in good health. This chain uses TRBV15 with TRBJ2-1; the D gene could be TRBD1 or TRBD2 (5 bases each). In DNA, the CDR3 is TGTGCCACCAGCAGAGATTATTGGGGGAGGTTCTTC. Translated, it gives CATSRDYWGRFF.